The 25 T cell receptor beta chains below all came from one sample that was sequenced in a study of shared clonotypes between healthy human individuals. Clones were sequenced by immunoSEQ multiplex PCR, and TCRdb holds only the in-frame ones, with some missing. Among about 1.5 million clones listed, around 98% were seen once. Sequenced input: naive CD4+ T cells sorted from blood. Specified subset: CD45RA+ positively selected. The receptors come from a man between 25 and 39 years old in good health.

This chain links TRBV5-1 with TRBJ2-5; D call uncertain. Between the trimmed V and J ends, which lost 4 bases and 2 bases, there was a span of 15 bases. From germline, CDR1 is SGHRS and CDR2 YFSETQ. The CDR3 totals 15 residues. The CDR3 DNA reads TGCGCCAGCAGCCTCCCGCGCGGTGAACAAGAGACCCAGTACTTC. This codes for CASSLPRGEQETQYF. Variable domain in full (rest from reference TRBV5-1 and TRBJ2-5): KAGVTQTPRYLIKTRGQQVTLSCSPISGHRSVSWYQQTPGQGLQFLFEYFSETQRNKGNFPGRFSGRQFSNSRSEMNVSTLELGDSALYLCASSLPRGEQETQYFGPGTRLLVL.

Turning to this clone: One junction end does not reproduce the germline sequence, and a read error may be involved. This chain joins TRBV6-5 and TRBJ2-3; 12 nucleotides agree with TRBD2. CDR3 length: 15 amino acids. From germline, CDR1 is MNHEY and CDR2 SVGAGI. The DNA for the CDR3 is TGTACCAGCAGTTACTCTAGCGGGAGGGCGGGTACGCAGTATTTT. It specifies CTSSYSSGRAGTQYF.

The count of this clone is one. The chain combines TRBV11-2 with TRBJ2-7, with TRBD1 as a possible D gene (5 bases). The V gene's germline CDR1 is SGHAT and CDR2 FQNNGV. Trimming cost V 4 bases and J 6 bases, with 13 bases left between them. The CDR3 runs 13 residues. The CDR3 sequence is CASSSGYGIEQYF. CDR3 DNA: TGTGCCAGCAGCTCAGGGTACGGAATCGAGCAGTACTTC.

The genes are TRBV29-1 and TRBJ2-3, with 9 bases identical to TRBD1. This CDR3 has 14 amino acids. CDR1 and CDR2 from the germline V gene are SQVTM and ANQGSEA. V lost 6 bases to trimming and J lost 2 bases; unmatched junction nucleotides: 6. As DNA, the CDR3 is TGCAGCGTCCGGACAGGGGTCGACACAGATACGCAGTATTTT. Translating gives CSVRTGVDTDTQYF.

Details on this clone: The same CDR3 can be traced to other DNA sequences in this sample. The chain uses TRBV18 and TRBJ2-5; 9 bases line up with TRBD1. V shed 6 bases, J shed 4 bases, and the junction held 6 bases outside the gene matches. This CDR3 is 14 amino acids long. Germline V gene sequence: CDR1 KGHSH, CDR2 LQKENI. The CDR3 DNA reads as TGTGCCAGCTCGCGGACAGGGGTGGGAGAGACCCAGTACTTC. Translated, it gives CASSRTGVGETQYF. Drawing the rest from reference TRBV18 and TRBJ2-5, the complete variable domain is NAGVMQNPRHLVRRRGQEARLRCSPMKGHSHVYWYRQLPEEGLKFMVYLQKENIIDESGMPKERFSAEFPKEGPSILRIQQVVRGDSAAYFCASSRTGVGETQYFGPGTRLLVL.

The chain links TRBV30 to TRBJ1-4, with unresolved D. Per germline, CDR1 GTSNPN and CDR2 SVGIG (reference sequence). The V end was cut by 2 bases, the J end by 0 bases, with 13 bases between. The CDR3 is 16 residues long. DNA for the CDR3: TGTGCCTGGAGTCTCCTACACCGAGCAACTAATGAAAAACTGTTTTTT. Translation: CAWSLLHRATNEKLFF.

This sequence joins TRBV28 and TRBJ1-2; D not certain. The V end was cut by 5 bases, the J end by 7 bases, with 8 bases between. The germline gives CDR1 MDHEN, CDR2 SYDVKM. CDR3 size: 11 residues. CDR3 in amino acids: CASSKEGGYTF. The CDR3 coding sequence is TGTGCCAGCAGTAAAGAGGGTGGCTACACCTTC.

For this clone: The sample holds other DNA sequences that translate to the same CDR3. The chain joins TRBV6-6 to TRBJ1-3; D is uncertain. The germline CDR1 and CDR2 sequences are MNHNY and SVGAGI (reference sequence). The CDR3 runs to 11 residues. V lost 2 bases and J lost 4, with 0 bases in between. The CDR3 protein is CASSYGNTIYF. CDR3 in DNA: TGTGCCAGCAGTTACGGAAACACCATATATTTT.

The V gene is TRBV4-1, the J gene TRBJ2-5; no clear D gene. The CDR3 totals 14 residues. Trimming left V 0 bases short and J 4 bases short, with 9 bases between. Germline V gives CDR1 MGHRA, CDR2 YSYEKL. DNA for the CDR3: TGCGCCAGCAGCCAAGAGGCCGGGCTAGAGACCCAGTACTTC. It is translated as CASSQEAGLETQYF.

The chain links TRBV9 to TRBJ2-2, with 8 bases matching TRBD2. The CDR3 loop spans 17 amino acids. The germline CDR1 and CDR2 sequences are SGDLS and YYNGEE. Trimming at V came to 0 bases and at J to 5 bases, leaving 9 bases not matched to a gene. CDR3 sequence reads: CASSVDGRAVWTGELFF. CDR3 sequence (DNA): TGTGCCAGCAGCGTAGACGGGAGGGCCGTTTGGACCGGGGAGCTGTTTTTT.

This sequence joins TRBV5-1 and TRBJ2-5; 11 bases fit TRBD2. Germline V gene data show CDR1 as SGHRS and CDR2 as YFSETQ. Trimming took 4 bases from V and 5 from J; bases not matched to a gene: 13. This CDR3 is built from 17 residues. The CDR3 spells CASSRGLADLREETQYF. The CDR3 DNA follows: TGCGCCAGCAGCCGGGGACTAGCGGACCTCAGGGAGGAGACCCAGTACTTC.

The genes are TRBV28 and TRBJ2-6; D is unclear. The CDR3 consists of 17 residues. Germline V lookup: CDR1 MDHEN, CDR2 SYDVKM. Trimming removed 3 bases at V and 2 bases at J, with 14 bases between. The CDR3 spells CASSLAGRITGANVLTF. The CDR3 nucleotides read TGTGCCAGCAGTTTGGCCGGTCGAATCACTGGGGCCAACGTCCTGACTTTC.

This chain joins TRBV9 and TRBJ2-7, with D perhaps TRBD1 or TRBD2 (7 bases each). The CDR3 is 17 amino acids. V lost 0 bases, J lost 0 bases, and 16 bases lay in between. In germline, CDR1 is SGDLS, CDR2 YYNGEE. The CDR3 spells CASSVGLRGTDSYEQYF. The CDR3 nucleotides are TGTGCCAGCAGCGTAGGTTTGCGGGGGACAGACTCCTACGAGCAGTACTTC.

The rearrangement uses TRBV28 and TRBJ1-2, with TRBD1 as a possible D gene (6 bases). The CDR3 runs 15 residues. CDR1 MDHEN and CDR2 SYDVKM come from the germline V gene. V shed 4 bases and J shed 5 bases, with 17 bases lying between them. The CDR3 coding sequence is TGTGCCAGCAGTTCTGGGGGCAGGGGCCATTATGGCTACACCTTC. Residues: CASSSGGRGHYGYTF.

This chain joins TRBV6-1 and TRBJ2-7; D call uncertain. There are 11 residues in the CDR3. Germline loops: CDR1 MNHNS, CDR2 SASEGT. With 6 bases removed from V and 9 bases from J, the gap between germline ends came to 12 bases. CDR3 sequence: CASRTAGGQYF. The DNA for the CDR3 is TGTGCCAGCAGGACCGCAGGCGGGCAGTACTTC.

About this clone: Other DNA sequences within the sample encode an identical CDR3. The V and J genes are TRBV5-1 and TRBJ2-7; the match to TRBD1 covers 9 bases. V was pared by 2 bases and J by 6 bases, with 6 bases of the junction left unmatched. Germline CDR1 and CDR2: SGHRS and YFSETQ. The length of the CDR3 is 14 residues. The chain's CDR3 is CASSLVQGAGEQYF. The DNA for the CDR3 is TGCGCCAGCAGCTTAGTACAGGGGGCAGGCGAGCAGTACTTC.

The J gene is TRBJ1-3, the V gene TRBV28; D is unclear. Germline assignment: CDR1 MDHEN and CDR2 SYDVKM. V dropped 2 bases and J dropped 8 bases, with 7 bases sitting between them. The length of the CDR3 is 12 residues. The CDR3: CASSLDWDTIYF. CDR3 coding DNA: TGTGCCAGCAGTTTAGATTGGGACACCATATATTTT.

Turning to this clone: Other DNA sequences from this sample encode an identical CDR3 as well. The genes are TRBV28 and TRBJ2-2; D not resolved. Germline CDR1 MDHEN, CDR2 SYDVKM. The CDR3 is made up of 12 amino acids. Trimming removed 5 bases at V and 6 bases at J, with 7 bases between. CDR3 protein: CASSLLAGELFF. The CDR3 DNA reads TGTGCCAGCAGTCTATTAGCCGGGGAGCTGTTTTTT.

This chain connects TRBV2 to TRBJ2-3; possibly TRBD1 or TRBD2 for D (5 bases each). Germline lookup yields CDR1 SNHLY and CDR2 FYNNEI. This CDR3 spans 15 amino acids. Trimming took off 4 bases at V and 4 bases at J, with 15 bases between the two ends. The CDR3 spells CASSGLGGRADTQYF. The CDR3 nucleotides read TGTGCCAGCAGTGGCCTTGGGGGAAGGGCAGATACGCAGTATTTT.

V and J are TRBV19 and TRBJ2-7, with 12 bases lining up with TRBD2. Losses at the gene ends were 6 bases for V and 6 bases for J; bases not matched to a gene: 6. The CDR3 sequence is 14 residues long. Germline V gene lookup returns CDR1 LNHDA and CDR2 SQIVND (reference sequence). CDR3 nucleotides: TGTGCCAGTAGGCCGGGACTAGCGGGTCCCGAGCAGTACTTC. It is translated as CASRPGLAGPEQYF.

V usage is TRBV13 and J usage is TRBJ2-2, with D tentatively TRBD2 (6 bases). This CDR3 spans 15 amino acids. The V gene lost 5 bases and the J gene lost 4 bases, with 14 bases spanning the gap. Looked up from germline, CDR1 is PRHDT and CDR2 is FYEKMQ (reference sequence). The CDR3: CASSAGTDRTGELFF. The CDR3 region has the DNA TGTGCCAGCAGCGCGGGGACGGATCGCACCGGGGAGCTGTTTTTT.

The genes are TRBV9 and TRBJ1-2; 7 bases line up with TRBD1. The length of the CDR3 is 16 residues. The V gene's germline CDR1 is SGDLS and CDR2 YYNGEE. The ends lost 0 bases at V and 6 bases at J; junction bases unmatched: 11. The CDR3 protein is CASSVDHPYRGDGYTF. In nucleotides, the CDR3 is TGTGCCAGCAGCGTAGATCACCCCTACAGGGGCGATGGCTACACCTTC.

This clone has only one observation. CDR3 coding DNA: TGTGCCAGCAGTTACTACTCTGAGGTAAATTCCGAAGCTTTCTTT. It codes for CASSYYSEVNSEAFF. V and J are TRBV6-5 and TRBJ1-1; D unclear. Germline V lookup: CDR1 MNHEY, CDR2 SVGAGI. Deletions cut 1 base from V and 8 bases from J, with 17 bases between. This CDR3 is built from 15 residues.

This chain links TRBV4-1 with TRBJ1-5; the D gene is possibly TRBD1 (6 bases). CDR1 MGHRA and CDR2 YSYEKL come from the germline V gene. The CDR3 has 14 residues. The V gene lost 3 bases and the J gene lost 5 bases, with 11 bases spanning the gap. The CDR3 nucleotides read TGCGCCAGCAGCCACACAGGGAATGATCAGCCCCAGCATTTT. This translates into CASSHTGNDQPQHF.

This sequence joins TRBV6-4 and TRBJ1-1; D perhaps matches TRBD1 (6 bases). Trimming shortened V by 5 bases and J by 1 base, and 8 bases separated the two germline ends. Germline values: CDR1 MRHNA, CDR2 SNTAGT. This CDR3 region has 13 residues. The CDR3 sequence: CASSKTGNTEAFF. CDR3 bases: TGTGCCAGCAGTAAGACAGGGAACACTGAAGCTTTCTTT.